What follows are 15 T cell receptor beta chains derived from one specimen sequenced in a study of cytomegalovirus exposure and HLA in healthy donors. 13 Jbeta primers and 60 Vbeta primers were used for the PCR. Only in-frame clones appear in the TCRdb table, and some are missing; sequencing was by immunoSEQ multiplex PCR. The sample holds roughly 200,000 clones, around four fifths seen once. Input material: PBMCs. The source is a woman between 40 and 55 years old in good health and CMV-seronegative.

This clone was recorded a few times. This chain uses TRBV7-9 with TRBJ1-1, with D maybe TRBD1 (5 bases). The CDR3 is 14 residues long. Trimming shortened V by 1 base and J by 1 base, and 7 bases separated the two germline ends. Germline V gene sequence: CDR1 SEHNR, CDR2 FQNEAQ (reference sequence). CDR3 in amino acids: CASSLVTGNTEAFF. CDR3 sequence (DNA): TGTGCCAGCAGCTTAGTTACAGGGAACACTGAAGCTTTCTTT.

V usage is TRBV7-2 and J usage is TRBJ1-6; possibly TRBD1 for D (6 bases). With 4 bases removed from V and 0 bases from J, the gap between germline ends came to 7 bases. This CDR3 comprises 15 residues. Germline V gives CDR1 SGHTA, CDR2 FQGNSA. The CDR3 is CASSSDSSYNSPLHF. The CDR3 DNA reads TGTGCCAGCAGCTCGGACAGCTCCTATAATTCACCCCTCCACTTT.

The V gene is TRBV5-6, the J gene TRBJ2-5; possibly TRBD1 for D (7 bases). V was cut by 4 bases and J by 3 bases, with 13 bases left in between. The CDR3 has 14 residues. Germline assignment: CDR1 SGHDT and CDR2 YYEEEE. CDR3 bases: TGTGCCAGCAGCCGCAGGGGGGATAAAGAGACCCAGTACTTC. This sequence encodes CASSRRGDKETQYF.

This clone has just a few counts. This chain uses TRBV6-5 with TRBJ1-3; D is ambiguous. CDR1 and CDR2 (germline): MNHEY, SVGAGI. The V end was cut by 6 bases, the J end by 0 bases, with 12 bases between. The CDR3 consists of 15 residues. The CDR3 coding sequence is TGTGCCAGCAGCGACTCCGGGAGCTCTGGAAACACCATATATTTT. It is translated as CASSDSGSSGNTIYF.

With regard to this clone: At one end the junction does not follow the germline gene, possibly because of a read error. The V call is TRBV18, the J call TRBJ2-3, with D unclear. Germline V gives CDR1 KGHSH, CDR2 LQKENI. The CDR3 runs 15 residues. CDR3 nucleotide sequence: TGTGCCAGCTCACCACAAAACAGTCCCACAAATACGCAGTATTTT. Residues: CASSPQNSPTNTQYF. The full variable domain, with the rest looked up from reference TRBV18 and TRBJ2-3, is NAGVMQNPRHLVRRRGQEARLRCSPMKGHSHVYWYRQLPEEGLKFMVYLQKENIIDESGMPKERFSAEFPKEGPSILRIQQVVRGDSAAYFCASSPQNSPTNTQYFGPGTRLTVL.

The rearrangement uses TRBV11-2 and TRBJ2-2; D is undetermined. The ends were cut back, 5 bases at V and 4 bases at J, with 17 bases in the middle. The germline gives CDR1 SGHAT, CDR2 FQNNGV. This CDR3 is 16 amino acids long. CDR3 region: CASSPRFGRGTGELFF. The CDR3 coding sequence is TGTGCCAGCAGCCCACGGTTTGGCCGAGGCACCGGGGAGCTGTTTTTT.

The chain's CDR3 is CASSLTSTSGYEQFF. The CDR3 nucleotides are TGTGCCAGCAGCTTAACGTCTACTAGCGGATATGAGCAGTTCTTC. The chain uses TRBV7-3 and TRBJ2-1, with 8 bases identical to TRBD2. Germline lookup yields CDR1 SGHTA and CDR2 FQGTGA. This CDR3 is 15 amino acids long. J gave up 8 bases and V 0 bases, and 6 bases lay outside the gene matches.

This rearrangement joins TRBV19 to TRBJ2-7; possible D gene TRBD1, 5 bases. Trimming stripped 1 base from V and 1 base from J, with 11 bases between. CDR3 length equals 15 residues. Germline CDR1 reads LNHDA; CDR2 reads SQIVND (reference sequence). CDR3 amino acids: CASSIGGLGSYEQYF. CDR3 nucleotides: TGTGCCAGTAGTATAGGGGGCTTGGGATCCTACGAGCAGTACTTC. Complete variable domain (other parts from reference TRBV19 and TRBJ2-7): DGGITQSPKYLFRKEGQNVTLSCEQNLNHDAMYWYRQDPGQGLRLIYYSQIVNDFQKGDIAEGYSVSREKKESFPLTVTSAQKNPTAFYLCASSIGGLGSYEQYFGPGTRLTVT.

The chain is built from TRBV7-9 and TRBJ1-6; TRBD1 is a possible D gene (6 bases). The CDR3 consists of 15 residues. With 5 bases removed from V and 11 bases from J, the gap between germline ends came to 19 bases. The germline V gene encodes CDR1 SEHNR and CDR2 FQNEAQ (reference sequence). CDR3 DNA: TGTGCCAGCAGCATCGGACGGTCAAGGGGGACACCCCTCCACTTT. It encodes CASSIGRSRGTPLHF. Drawing the rest from reference TRBV7-9 and TRBJ1-6, the complete variable domain is DTGVSQNPRHKITKRGQNVTFRCDPISEHNRLYWYRQTLGQGPEFLTYFQNEAQLEKSRLLSDRFSAERPKGSFSTLEIQRTEQGDSAMYLCASSIGRSRGTPLHFGNGTRLTVT.

This rearrangement joins TRBV6-4 to TRBJ1-4, with TRBD1 identical over 8 bases. CDR3 length equals 15 residues. J was trimmed by 3 bases and V by 6 bases; bases with no gene match: 6. CDR1 MRHNA and CDR2 SNTAGT come from the germline V gene. The DNA for the CDR3 is TGTGCCAGCAGGCCCGGACAGGGCTCTAATGAAAAACTGTTTTTT. As protein: CASRPGQGSNEKLFF.

The chain carries TRBV6-5 and TRBJ1-1; TRBD1 matches 10 bases. Trimming cost V 7 bases and J 1 base; bases outside gene matches: 3. There are 14 residues in the CDR3. Germline-derived CDR1 and CDR2 are MNHEY and SVGAGI. CDR3 region: CASIRDRGNTEAFF. In nucleotides, the CDR3 is TGTGCCAGCATTAGGGACAGGGGGAACACTGAAGCTTTCTTT.

Concerning this clone itself: A read error may account for a junction end that differs from germline. V usage is TRBV6-1 and J usage is TRBJ1-2; perhaps TRBD1 as D (5 bases). Germline assignment: CDR1 MNHNS and CDR2 SASEGT. The CDR3 loop spans 14 amino acids. The CDR3 reads CVVPLGDWGYGYPF. The CDR3 DNA sequence: TGTGTTGTACCACTAGGGGACTGGGGATATGGCTACCCCTTC.

CDR3 nucleotide sequence: TGTGCCAGCAGTGAGGACAGAATAATGAACACTGAAGCTTTCTTT. Amino acid sequence: CASSEDRIMNTEAFF. V gene TRBV6-1 combines with J gene TRBJ1-1; TRBD1 might be the D (6 bases). V lost 3 bases, J lost 0 bases, and 11 bases lay in between. CDR1 and CDR2 (germline): MNHNS, SASEGT. The CDR3 is 15 amino acids.

This chain joins TRBV29-1 and TRBJ1-2; tentatively, D is TRBD1 (5 bases). Germline V lookup: CDR1 SQVTM, CDR2 ANQGSEA. The CDR3 has 16 amino acids. Trimming cost V 0 bases and J 7 bases, with 21 bases left between them. The CDR3 DNA is TGCAGCGTTGAAGACGGGGGGGGGAGGTTAAATGGTGGCTACACCTTC. It yields the protein CSVEDGGGRLNGGYTF.

The chain is built from TRBV5-4 and TRBJ1-3, with D possibly being TRBD1 (5 bases). The CDR3 sequence is 14 residues long. With 1 base removed from V and 8 bases from J, the gap between germline ends came to 13 bases. Germline assignment: CDR1 SGHNT and CDR2 YYREEE (reference sequence). CDR3 region: CASSLMGGRDTIYF. CDR3 bases: TGTGCCAGCAGCTTGATGGGGGGACGAGACACCATATATTTT.